Shown below are 17 T cell receptor beta chains from a single sample sequenced in a study of shared clonotypes between healthy human individuals. Data came from immunoSEQ multiplex PCR; TCRdb stores just in-frame clones and leaves some out. The data hold 2 million to 3 million clones, with more than 90% observed a single time. Sequenced input: naive CD4+ T cells sorted from blood. Subset specified: CD45RA+ positively selected. These receptor sequences come from a man between 18 and 29 years old in good health.

This chain uses TRBV5-8 with TRBJ2-2, with D perhaps assigned TRBD1 or TRBD2 (5 bases each). This CDR3 is built from 17 residues. Trimming took 1 base from V and 1 from J, leaving 14 bases between them. Germline V CDR1 and CDR2: SGHTS, YDEGEE. DNA of the CDR3: TGTGCCAGCAGCTTGATTATGGGGGATAGGAACACCGGGGAGCTGTTTTTT. Amino acids: CASSLIMGDRNTGELFF. Supplemented by reference TRBV5-8 and TRBJ2-2, the full variable domain reads EAGVTQSPTHLIKTRGQQATLRCSPISGHTSVYWYQQALGLGLQFLLWYDEGEERNRGNFPPRFSGRQFPNYSSELNVNALELEDSALYLCASSLIMGDRNTGELFFGEGSRLTVL.

The chain joins TRBV5-1 to TRBJ2-3; 7 bases line up with TRBD1. The germline V gene encodes CDR1 SGHRS and CDR2 YFSETQ. With 4 bases clipped from V and 4 bases from J, the junction kept 15 bases outside the gene matches. This CDR3 comprises 17 residues. In DNA, the CDR3 is TGCGCCAGCAGCGAACCTGGGCCCGGCACAGGGGCAGATACGCAGTATTTT. It is translated as CASSEPGPGTGADTQYF.

This chain connects TRBV5-3 to TRBJ2-2, with unresolved D. TRBV5-3 is designated an ORF whose function remains uncertain. The CDR3 covers 19 residues. V was cut by 4 bases and J by 1 base, with 23 bases left in between. CDR3 sequence: CARSPELIEMTLNTGELFF. CDR3 DNA sequence: TGTGCCAGAAGCCCCGAGCTTATAGAAATGACGCTGAACACCGGGGAGCTGTTTTTT.

This clone was counted between two and nine times. This chain connects TRBV29-1 to TRBJ1-1, with D uncertain. The germline V and J ends were trimmed by 2 bases and 4 bases, with 11 bases remaining between them. CDR1 and CDR2 from the germline V gene are SQVTM and ANQGSEA. The CDR3 consists of 13 residues. CDR3 amino acids: CSVESGVSTEAFF. CDR3 in DNA: TGCAGCGTTGAATCCGGGGTATCCACTGAAGCTTTCTTT.

The CDR3 protein is CASSPGRSTEAFF. CDR3 coding DNA: TGTGCCAGCTCACCAGGCCGGAGCACTGAAGCTTTCTTT. This chain links TRBV18 with TRBJ1-1; D remains ambiguous. The germline V and J ends were trimmed by 2 bases and 4 bases, with 8 bases remaining between them. CDR1 KGHSH and CDR2 LQKENI come from the germline V gene. The CDR3 length is 13 residues.

The chain uses TRBV5-6 and TRBJ1-2, with D perhaps TRBD1 (5 bases). The CDR3 contains 15 residues. V shed 3 bases and J shed 4 bases, with 16 bases lying between them. Germline V CDR1 and CDR2: SGHDT, YYEEEE. This chain's CDR3 is CASSYSGTPVYGYTF. In nucleotides, the CDR3 is TGTGCCAGCAGCTATTCCGGGACGCCTGTCTATGGCTACACCTTC. Combining the CDR3 with reference TRBV5-6 and TRBJ1-2 gives the whole variable domain DAGVTQSPTHLIKTRGQQVTLRCSPKSGHDTVSWYQQALGQGPQFIFQYYEEEERQRGNFPDRFSGHQFPNYSSELNVNALLLGDSALYLCASSYSGTPVYGYTFGSGTRLTVV.

This clone was counted once. The V and J genes are TRBV25-1 and TRBJ1-5; TRBD1 is a possible D gene (6 bases). CDR3 length: 13 residues. V lost 5 bases to trimming and J lost 9 bases, with 14 bases between them. Germline loops: CDR1 MGHDK, CDR2 SYGVNS. CDR3 loop: CASSNTGMGPQHF. The CDR3 DNA reads as TGTGCCAGCAGTAATACAGGGATGGGGCCCCAGCATTTT.

The CDR3 loop reads CASSPPGGSSYEQYF. The CDR3 DNA reads TGCGCCAGCAGCCCTCCCGGTGGTTCGTCCTACGAGCAGTACTTC. The chain carries TRBV23-1 and TRBJ2-7; no definite D call. TRBV23-1 is designated an ORF whose function remains uncertain. CDR3 length equals 15 residues. V was shortened by 6 bases and J by 1 base, with 16 bases between the two germline ends.

Only one count was recorded for this clone. V usage is TRBV28 and J usage is TRBJ2-7, with 10 positions matching TRBD1. The CDR3 is 14 residues long. Germline CDR1 MDHEN, CDR2 SYDVKM. In nucleotides, the CDR3 is TGTGCTAGTCGCCGGGACAGGGGCACCTACGAGCAGTACTTC. Translation: CASRRDRGTYEQYF.

As concerns this clone: The same CDR3 can be traced to other DNA sequences in this sample. CDR3 nucleotides: TGTGCCAGCAGCTTAGAGAACGAGCAGTACTTC. Translation gives CASSLENEQYF. J is TRBJ2-7 and V is TRBV7-6; D is ambiguous. The V gene's germline CDR1 is SGHVS and CDR2 FNYEAQ. The V and J ends lost 1 base and 5 bases respectively, with 3 bases between them. The CDR3 has 11 amino acids.

V gene TRBV19 combines with J gene TRBJ1-4; TRBD1 matches 9 bases. The trim removed 9 bases at V and 8 bases at J, leaving 7 bases unmatched. The CDR3 loop spans 13 amino acids. The germline gives CDR1 LNHDA, CDR2 SQIVND (reference sequence). The CDR3 nucleotides are TGTGCCAGCCGGGACAGGGTGAAGGAAAAACTGTTTTTT. Translated: CASRDRVKEKLFF.

The gene calls are TRBV5-1 and TRBJ2-1; D uncertain. Germline loops: CDR1 SGHRS, CDR2 YFSETQ. Trimming shortened V by 1 base and J by 11 bases, and 10 bases separated the two germline ends. The CDR3 covers 12 residues. In DNA form, the CDR3 reads TGCGCCAGCAGCTTGCAGGCGGTCCAGCAGTTCTTC. As protein: CASSLQAVQQFF.

CDR3 nucleotide sequence: TGCGCCAGCAGCCGACTAGCGGGAGTTGGCGAGACCCAGTACTTC. As protein: CASSRLAGVGETQYF. The V call is TRBV4-3, the J call TRBJ2-5; 12 nucleotides match TRBD2. The CDR3 has 15 residues. V shed 4 bases, J shed 5 bases, and the junction held 5 bases outside the gene matches. Germline lookup yields CDR1 LGHNA and CDR2 YSLEER.

This chain connects TRBV5-4 to TRBJ2-7; D possibly uses TRBD1 or TRBD2 (5 bases each). Looked up from germline, CDR1 is SGHNT and CDR2 is YYREEE (reference sequence). Trimming took 1 base from V and 4 from J, leaving 6 bases between them. This CDR3 is built from 12 residues. Written as DNA, the CDR3 is TGTGCCAGCAGCTTGTGGGGGTACGAGCAGTACTTC. Translating it yields CASSLWGYEQYF. Full variable domain (outside the CDR3, taken from reference TRBV5-4 and TRBJ2-7): ETGVTQSPTHLIKTRGQQVTLRCSSQSGHNTVSWYQQALGQGPQFIFQYYREEENGRGNFPPRFSGLQFPNYSSELNVNALELDDSALYLCASSLWGYEQYFGPGTRLTVT.

The chain joins TRBV30 to TRBJ2-1; D unclear. The CDR3 consists of 10 residues. CDR1 and CDR2 from the germline V gene are GTSNPN and SVGIG (reference sequence). Trimming took off 5 bases at V and 8 bases at J, with 7 bases between the two ends. The CDR3 region is CAWGHDEQFF. In nucleotides, the CDR3 is TGTGCCTGGGGGCACGATGAGCAGTTCTTC. Drawing the rest from reference TRBV30 and TRBJ2-1, the complete variable domain is SQTIHQWPATLVQPVGSPLSLECTVEGTSNPNLYWYRQAAGRGLQLLFYSVGIGQISSEVPQNLSASRPQDRQFILSSKKLLLSDSGFYLCAWGHDEQFFGPGTRLTVL.

The chain uses TRBV6-5 and TRBJ2-1; D possibly corresponds to TRBD1 (6 bases). Germline V gene sequence: CDR1 MNHEY, CDR2 SVGAGI. The CDR3 totals 12 residues. Between the trimmed V and J ends, which lost 5 bases and 12 bases, there was a span of 14 bases. CDR3 in DNA: TGTGCCAGCAGTACTGGGGGCATCGGGCAGTTCTTC. Residues: CASSTGGIGQFF.

This rearrangement joins TRBV30 to TRBJ2-2; D not certain. CDR3 length equals 12 residues. V was clipped by 3 bases and J by 3 bases, with 5 bases between them. CDR1 is GTSNPN and CDR2 is SVGIG in the germline V gene (reference sequence). CDR3 DNA sequence: TGTGCCTGGAGACCTCACACCGGGGAGCTGTTTTTT. It encodes CAWRPHTGELFF. Full variable domain (remainder filled in from reference TRBV30 and TRBJ2-2): SQTIHQWPATLVQPVGSPLSLECTVEGTSNPNLYWYRQAAGRGLQLLFYSVGIGQISSEVPQNLSASRPQDRQFILSSKKLLLSDSGFYLCAWRPHTGELFFGEGSRLTVL.